These 27 T cell receptor beta chains were sequenced from one sample in a study of T cells in Graves' hyperthyroidism and ophthalmopathy. Amplified TCR beta CDR3 regions came from RNA transcripts. The TCR CDR3 was amplified in a first-round RT-PCR using the HTBI primer set. One entry per CDR3 protein results from TCRdb running MiXCR on the multiplex PCR reads. The sample carries over 300,000 distinct CDR3 sequences, around 13% recorded once. The material sequenced was blood. Every receptor here comes from a woman aged 55-69 years with Graves' hyperthyroidism.

The chain couples TRBV19 to TRBJ2-1; D possibly corresponds to TRBD2 (7 bases). V lost 10 bases and J 2 bases, leaving 15 bases between the germline ends. Germline lookup yields CDR1 LNHDA and CDR2 SQIVND (reference sequence). The CDR3 consists of 14 residues. CDR3 coding DNA: TGTGCCACCCTGGGGGGGGGCCCCTACAATGAGCAGTTCTTC. Encoded protein: CATLGGGPYNEQFF.

This clonotype appeared many times. The V and J genes are TRBV28 and TRBJ1-1; TRBD1 matches 8 bases. This CDR3 has 15 amino acids. The germline V gene has CDR1 MDHEN and CDR2 SYDVKM. The J segment lost 1 base and the V segment lost 7 bases, leaving 8 bases of the junction unmatched. CDR3 loop: CASNELTGANTEAFF. CDR3 nucleotides: TGTGCCAGCAACGAACTGACAGGGGCGAACACTGAAGCTTTCTTT. Full variable domain (outside the CDR3, taken from reference TRBV28 and TRBJ1-1): DVKVTQSSRYLVKRTGEKVFLECVQDMDHENMFWYRQDPGLGLRLIYFSYDVKMKEKGDIPEGYSVSREKKERFSLILESASTNQTSMYLCASNELTGANTEAFFGQGTRLTVV.

This chain joins TRBV7-9 and TRBJ2-5, with D possibly matching TRBD1 (5 bases). The germline V gene encodes CDR1 SEHNR and CDR2 FQNEAQ (reference sequence). The CDR3 contains 15 residues. With 1 base removed from V and 4 bases from J, the gap between germline ends came to 13 bases. In DNA form, the CDR3 reads TGTGCCAGCAGCTTAGTTCCAGGGCAGGGAGAGACCCAGTACTTC. It codes for CASSLVPGQGETQYF.

This clonotype has only a few counts. This chain uses TRBV5-1 with TRBJ2-2; 11 bases match TRBD2. Trimming cost V 0 bases and J 7 bases; bases outside gene matches: 8. CDR3 size: 17 residues. Germline CDR1 SGHRS, CDR2 YFSETQ. The CDR3 sequence is CASSLAVLAGGHGELFF. CDR3 DNA: TGCGCCAGCAGCTTGGCCGTCCTAGCGGGAGGTCACGGGGAGCTGTTTTTT.

As concerns this clonotype: This may be a read error: a much more frequent sequence differs by one nucleotide. The rearrangement uses TRBV29-1 and TRBJ2-1; TRBD2 might be the D (7 bases). Trimming shortened V by 2 bases and J by 10 bases, and 12 bases separated the two germline ends. The CDR3 covers 12 residues. The germline gives CDR1 SQVTM, CDR2 ANQGSEA. CDR3 bases: TGCAGCGTTGAACGGGGGGCGGACGAGCAGTTCTTC. Residues: CSVERGADEQFF.

This clonotype has at least ten counts. The chain recombines TRBV28 with TRBJ2-1; 8 bases are a match to TRBD2. The CDR3 sequence is 13 residues long. From germline, CDR1 is MDHEN and CDR2 SYDVKM. V was clipped by 6 bases and J by 8 bases; unmatched bases: 6. The CDR3 loop is CASRGTSFDEQFF. The CDR3 nucleotides are TGTGCCAGCAGGGGGACTAGTTTTGATGAGCAGTTCTTC.

Many counts were recorded for this clonotype. The chain is built from TRBV2 and TRBJ2-2, with 8 bases that match TRBD2. V gave up 6 bases and J gave up 2 bases; unmatched junction bases: 8. The CDR3 runs 16 residues. Germline V gene sequence: CDR1 SNHLY, CDR2 FYNNEI. CDR3 sequence reads: CASRKLAASNTGELFF. DNA for the CDR3: TGTGCCAGCAGGAAACTAGCGGCCTCAAACACCGGGGAGCTGTTTTTT.

This clonotype was seen a few times. The chain combines TRBV18 with TRBJ2-2, with TRBD2 matching over 11 bases. Looked up from germline, CDR1 is KGHSH and CDR2 is LQKENI. The CDR3 loop spans 16 amino acids. Trimming took 4 bases from V and 6 from J; bases not matched to a gene: 7. CDR3 nucleotide sequence: TGTGCCAGCTCACAAATACTAGCGGGAGAAGCCGGGGAGCTGTTTTTT. Protein sequence: CASSQILAGEAGELFF. Full variable domain (outside the CDR3, taken from reference TRBV18 and TRBJ2-2): NAGVMQNPRHLVRRRGQEARLRCSPMKGHSHVYWYRQLPEEGLKFMVYLQKENIIDESGMPKERFSAEFPKEGPSILRIQQVVRGDSAAYFCASSQILAGEAGELFFGEGSRLTVL.

Many counts were recorded for this clonotype. V and J are TRBV5-1 and TRBJ2-6; possibly TRBD2 for D (6 bases). V was clipped by 0 bases and J by 0 bases, with 10 bases between them. CDR1 is SGHRS, CDR2 YFSETQ, per germline. The CDR3 has 17 residues. The CDR3 nucleotides are TGCGCCAGCAGCTTGGGTTGGGGGGACTCTGGGGCCAACGTCCTGACTTTC. Its translation: CASSLGWGDSGANVLTF.

This clonotype was found many times. The rearrangement uses TRBV2 and TRBJ2-3; no definite D call. The ends were cut back, 6 bases at V and 4 bases at J, with 5 bases in the middle. The CDR3 totals 11 residues. Germline V gene data show CDR1 as SNHLY and CDR2 as FYNNEI. CDR3 nucleotides: TGTGCCAGCAGGGTATCAGATACGCAGTATTTT. Amino acid sequence: CASRVSDTQYF.

This clonotype has a count of ten or more. At one of its ends the junction is not consistent with the germline gene, which may arise from a read error. The CDR3 region has the DNA TGCAGTGCGAGAGCGGGAGGGCCATACGAGCAGTACTTC. It specifies CSARAGGPYEQYF. V and J are TRBV20-1 and TRBJ2-7; TRBD2 agrees at 10 bases. This CDR3 has 13 residues. CDR1 DFQATT and CDR2 SNEGSKA come from the germline V gene (reference sequence).

This clonotype was counted many times. The J gene is TRBJ2-3, the V gene TRBV18; 9 bases are a match to TRBD2. The ends lost 0 bases at V and 7 bases at J; junction bases unmatched: 5. The germline CDR1 and CDR2 sequences are KGHSH and LQKENI. The CDR3 runs 15 residues. Written as DNA, the CDR3 is TGTGCCAGCTCACCACCGCTAGCGGGATCAAATACGCAGTATTTT. Its translation is CASSPPLAGSNTQYF. Filled out from reference TRBV18 and TRBJ2-3, the complete variable domain reads NAGVMQNPRHLVRRRGQEARLRCSPMKGHSHVYWYRQLPEEGLKFMVYLQKENIIDESGMPKERFSAEFPKEGPSILRIQQVVRGDSAAYFCASSPPLAGSNTQYFGPGTRLTVL.

The chain has TRBV6-1 and TRBJ2-2, with 9 bases that match TRBD2. The CDR3 contains 13 residues. With 9 bases clipped from V and 2 bases from J, the junction kept 1 base outside the gene matches. CDR1 is MNHNS and CDR2 is SASEGT in the germline V gene. CDR3 bases: TGTGCCAGTCTAGCGGGAAACACCGGGGAGCTGTTTTTT. Encoded protein: CASLAGNTGELFF.

V is TRBV9 and J is TRBJ2-2, with TRBD1 matching over 8 bases. Per the germline V gene, CDR1 is SGDLS and CDR2 is YYNGEE. J lost 4 bases, V lost 4 bases, and 15 bases had no gene match. The CDR3 sequence is 18 residues long. The CDR3 loop is CASSPKDRVARGTGELFF. The CDR3, as DNA: TGTGCCAGCAGCCCCAAGGACAGGGTCGCTAGAGGCACCGGGGAGCTGTTTTTT.

This clonotype occurred a few times. A much larger clone sits a single nucleotide away, making a read error possible. The chain links TRBV11-2 to TRBJ1-5, with TRBD1 matching over 7 bases. The germline gives CDR1 SGHAT, CDR2 FQNNGV. The V gene end was trimmed by 5 bases and the J gene end by 3 bases; junction bases not matched to a gene: 7. The CDR3 extends over 15 amino acids. In nucleotides, the CDR3 is TGTGCCAGCAGCCACAGGGGTCTTAACAATCAGCCCCAGCATTTT. Translating it yields CASSHRGLNNQPQHF. The variable domain in full, completed from reference TRBV11-2 and TRBJ1-5, reads EAGVAQSPRYKIIEKRQSVAFWCNPISGHATLYWYQQILGQGPKLLIQFQNNGVVDDSQLPKDRFSAERLKGVDSTLKIQPAKLEDSAVYLCASSHRGLNNQPQHFGDGTRLSIL.

This clonotype was recorded many times. The V and J genes are TRBV2 and TRBJ2-1; 9 bases agree with TRBD2. This CDR3 is built from 15 residues. Germline-derived CDR1 and CDR2 are SNHLY and FYNNEI. V lost 2 bases and J lost 9; bases outside the gene matches: 8. DNA of the CDR3: TGTGCCAGCAGTGAACTAGGCGGGAGGGCTGGTGAGCAGTTCTTC. It yields the protein CASSELGGRAGEQFF.

A note on this clonotype: A much bigger clone sits one base away, suggesting this may be a read error. The V and J genes are TRBV29-1 and TRBJ2-3, with D perhaps matching TRBD2 (6 bases). Germline V CDR1 and CDR2: SQVTM, ANQGSEA. The CDR3 has 14 amino acids. Trimming shortened V by 4 bases and J by 4 bases, and 15 bases separated the two germline ends. This CDR3 is CSVGVRWGADTQYF. CDR3 DNA: TGCAGCGTTGGGGTGCGGTGGGGGGCAGATACGCAGTATTTT.

In this sample, this clonotype turned up many times. This rearrangement joins TRBV4-1 to TRBJ2-2, with D perhaps matching TRBD2 (5 bases). CDR1 MGHRA and CDR2 YSYEKL come from the germline V gene. Trimming took 0 bases from V and 6 from J, leaving 8 bases between them. This CDR3 contains 14 residues. CDR3: CASSQESRAGELFF. The CDR3, as DNA: TGCGCCAGCAGCCAAGAGTCGAGGGCCGGGGAGCTGTTTTTT.

This clonotype has at least ten counts. The J gene is TRBJ1-2, the V gene TRBV20-1; TRBD1 might be the D (6 bases). CDR1 is DFQATT and CDR2 is SNEGSKA in the germline V gene (reference sequence). The CDR3 consists of 16 residues. V lost 5 bases and J 4 bases, leaving 23 bases between the germline ends. CDR3 in amino acids: CSAGPDRSLPTYGYTF. CDR3 bases: TGCAGTGCTGGACCGGACAGATCCCTTCCCACCTATGGCTACACCTTC.

A few counts support this clonotype. The V gene is TRBV9, the J gene TRBJ2-1; 12 bases are a match to TRBD2. CDR1 and CDR2 (germline): SGDLS, YYNGEE. The CDR3 extends over 17 amino acids. V lost 4 bases, J lost 6 bases, and 11 bases stayed unmatched. In nucleotides, the CDR3 is TGTGCCAGCAGCCGGGGACTAGCGGGCCTATTGGGCAATGAGCAGTTCTTC. Protein: CASSRGLAGLLGNEQFF.

In this sample, this clonotype turned up many times. The V and J genes are TRBV3-1 and TRBJ2-3; D unclear. V was pared by 0 bases and J by 5 bases, with 15 bases between. The CDR3 sequence is 16 residues long. The V gene's germline CDR1 is LGHDT and CDR2 YNNKEL (reference sequence). The CDR3 loop reads CASSQESRWWKDTQYF. The CDR3 DNA reads TGTGCCAGCAGCCAAGAGTCGCGTTGGTGGAAAGATACGCAGTATTTT.

The rearrangement joins TRBV27 to TRBJ2-5, with D maybe TRBD2 (6 bases). The CDR3 covers 16 residues. Germline-derived CDR1 and CDR2 are MNHEY and SMNVEV (reference sequence). Between the trimmed V and J ends, which lost 5 bases and 5 bases, there was a span of 21 bases. The CDR3 DNA follows: TGTGCCAGCAGTGGGCCGATGGGGGGAGCAGCGGAGACCCAGTACTTC. Translated, it gives CASSGPMGGAAETQYF.

This clonotype has ten or more counts. The chain has TRBV20-1 and TRBJ2-7; tentative D call: TRBD2 (5 bases). The CDR3 totals 14 residues. In germline, CDR1 is DFQATT, CDR2 SNEGSKA (reference sequence). The V end was cut by 4 bases, the J end by 4 bases, with 17 bases between. CDR3 residues: CSATRGGQGYEQYF. Written as DNA, the CDR3 is TGCAGTGCTACCCGTGGCGGGCAAGGGTACGAGCAGTACTTC.

This clonotype has only a few counts. The genes are TRBV20-1 and TRBJ2-1, with 10 bases lining up with TRBD2. V lost 6 bases to trimming and J lost 4 bases; unmatched junction nucleotides: 6. Germline CDR1 DFQATT, CDR2 SNEGSKA (reference sequence). The CDR3 is 14 amino acids. The CDR3 coding sequence is TGCAGTGCCCCTAGCGGGAGTGGGTACAATGAGCAGTTCTTC. Its protein product is CSAPSGSGYNEQFF.

This clonotype was detected many times. V usage is TRBV18 and J usage is TRBJ2-7; perhaps TRBD1 as D (6 bases). CDR1 is KGHSH and CDR2 is LQKENI in the germline V gene. This CDR3 is 14 amino acids long. Trimming shortened V by 6 bases and J by 4 bases, and 16 bases separated the two germline ends. CDR3 loop: CASSSSGTKYEQYF. The CDR3 DNA follows: TGTGCCAGCTCGTCATCCGGGACAAAATACGAGCAGTACTTC.

This clonotype has a count of ten or more. The V call is TRBV5-1, the J call TRBJ2-7, with no clear D. Trimming stripped 0 bases from V and 4 bases from J, with 11 bases between. This CDR3 is 14 amino acids long. The germline V gene has CDR1 SGHRS and CDR2 YFSETQ. In nucleotides, the CDR3 is TGCGCCAGCAGCTTGGGACCGGGCGATTACGAGCAGTACTTC. Amino acid sequence: CASSLGPGDYEQYF.

At least ten counts were recorded for this clonotype. The CDR3 region has the DNA TGTGCCAGCAAGACTAGCGGGGACGTGGTGGAGCAGTACTTC. This sequence encodes CASKTSGDVVEQYF. This chain links TRBV2 with TRBJ2-7, with TRBD2 matching over 11 bases. With 7 bases clipped from V and 7 bases from J, the junction kept 9 bases outside the gene matches. Germline V gene data show CDR1 as SNHLY and CDR2 as FYNNEI. This CDR3 is 14 amino acids long.